The next 2 T cell receptor beta chains were all read from a single sample in a study of cytomegalovirus exposure and HLA in healthy donors. The PCR ran on 60 Vbeta and 13 Jbeta primers. Profiling relied on immunoSEQ multiplex PCR, and the TCRdb table lists in-frame clones only, not all of them. The sample shows 200,000 or so clones, roughly 83% of them seen only once. Sequenced sample: PBMCs. These receptors were obtained from a boy aged 10-17 years in good health and CMV-seronegative.

The genes are TRBV7-9 and TRBJ2-7, with D hard to call. The CDR3 length is 12 residues. Germline values: CDR1 SEHNR, CDR2 FQNEAQ (reference sequence). Deletions cut 5 bases from V and 6 bases from J, with 11 bases between. The CDR3 bases are TGTGCCAGCAGCGTTACTCGGTTCGAGCAGTACTTC. Protein sequence: CASSVTRFEQYF.

Regarding this clone: At one end, the junction sequence differs from germline, possibly due to a read error. The chain is built from TRBV7-7 and TRBJ2-5; 15 bases are a match to TRBD2. In germline, CDR1 is SSHAT, CDR2 FNYEAQ (reference sequence). CDR3 length: 18 amino acids. CDR3 sequence reads: CASSSGLAGGQRQETQYF. CDR3 DNA sequence: TGTGCTAGCAGCTCCGGACTAGCGGGGGGGCAGCGCCAAGAGACCCAGTACTTC.